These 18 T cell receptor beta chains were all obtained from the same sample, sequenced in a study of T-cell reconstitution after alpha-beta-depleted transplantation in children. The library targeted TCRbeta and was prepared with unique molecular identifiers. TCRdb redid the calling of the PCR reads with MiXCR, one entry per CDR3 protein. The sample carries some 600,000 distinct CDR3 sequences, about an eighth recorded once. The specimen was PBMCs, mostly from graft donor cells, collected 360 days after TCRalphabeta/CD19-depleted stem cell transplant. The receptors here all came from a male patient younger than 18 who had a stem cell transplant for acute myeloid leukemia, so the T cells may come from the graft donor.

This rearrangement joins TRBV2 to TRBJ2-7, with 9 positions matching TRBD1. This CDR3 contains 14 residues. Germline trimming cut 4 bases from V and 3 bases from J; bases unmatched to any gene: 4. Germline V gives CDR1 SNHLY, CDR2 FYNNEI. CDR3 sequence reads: CASSVRTGVYEQYF. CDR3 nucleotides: TGTGCCAGCAGTGTGAGGACAGGGGTCTACGAGCAGTACTTC.

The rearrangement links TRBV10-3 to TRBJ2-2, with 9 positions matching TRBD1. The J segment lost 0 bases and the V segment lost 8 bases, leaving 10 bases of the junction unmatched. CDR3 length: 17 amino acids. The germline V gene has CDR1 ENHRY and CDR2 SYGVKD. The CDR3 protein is CAIGPPGTGSNTGELFF. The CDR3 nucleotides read TGTGCCATCGGGCCCCCCGGGACAGGGTCGAACACCGGGGAGCTGTTTTTT.

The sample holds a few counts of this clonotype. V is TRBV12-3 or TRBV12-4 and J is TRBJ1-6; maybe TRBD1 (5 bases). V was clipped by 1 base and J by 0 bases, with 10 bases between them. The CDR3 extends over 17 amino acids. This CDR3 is CASSLGLGGSYNSPLHF. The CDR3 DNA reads TGTGCCAGCAGTTTAGGACTGGGGGGCTCCTATAATTCACCCCTCCACTTT.

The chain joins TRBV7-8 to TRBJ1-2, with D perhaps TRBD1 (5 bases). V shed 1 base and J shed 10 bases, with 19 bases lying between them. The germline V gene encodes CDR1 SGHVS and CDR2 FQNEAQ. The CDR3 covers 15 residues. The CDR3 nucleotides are TGTGCCAGCAGCTTAGATGCAAGGGGAGGGACCTCCTACACCTTC. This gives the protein CASSLDARGGTSYTF.

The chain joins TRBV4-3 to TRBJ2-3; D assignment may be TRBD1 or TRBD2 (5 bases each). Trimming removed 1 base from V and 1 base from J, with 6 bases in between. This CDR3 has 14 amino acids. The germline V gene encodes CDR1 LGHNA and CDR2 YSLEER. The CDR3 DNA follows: TGCGCCAGCAGCCAAGGGGACGGCACAGATACGCAGTATTTT. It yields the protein CASSQGDGTDTQYF.

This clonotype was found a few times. CDR3 DNA sequence: TGTGCCAGCAGCATCGCTAGCGGGAGTCCCTACGAGCAGTACTTC. Translating it yields CASSIASGSPYEQYF. This chain connects TRBV11-2 to TRBJ2-7; TRBD2 agrees at 10 bases. Germline lookup yields CDR1 SGHAT and CDR2 FQNNGV. V shed 5 bases, J shed 2 bases, and the junction held 6 bases outside the gene matches. This CDR3 has 15 amino acids.

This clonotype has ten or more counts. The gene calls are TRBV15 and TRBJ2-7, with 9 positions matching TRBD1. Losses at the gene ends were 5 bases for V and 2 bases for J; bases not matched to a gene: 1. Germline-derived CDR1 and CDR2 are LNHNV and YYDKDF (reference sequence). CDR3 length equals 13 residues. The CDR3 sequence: CATSGTGPYEQYF. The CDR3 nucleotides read TGTGCCACCAGCGGGACAGGGCCCTACGAGCAGTACTTC.

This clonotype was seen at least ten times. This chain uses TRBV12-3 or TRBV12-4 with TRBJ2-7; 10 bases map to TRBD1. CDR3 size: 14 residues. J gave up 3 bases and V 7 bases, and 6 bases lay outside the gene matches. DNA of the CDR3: TGTGCCAGCAACACCAGGACAGGGGGCTACGAGCAGTACTTC. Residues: CASNTRTGGYEQYF.

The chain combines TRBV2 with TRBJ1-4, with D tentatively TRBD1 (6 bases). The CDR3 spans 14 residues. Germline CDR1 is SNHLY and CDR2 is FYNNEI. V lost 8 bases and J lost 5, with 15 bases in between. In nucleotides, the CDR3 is TGTGCCAGCCTCAAGGGGCAGGGGAATGAAAAACTGTTTTTT. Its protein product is CASLKGQGNEKLFF.

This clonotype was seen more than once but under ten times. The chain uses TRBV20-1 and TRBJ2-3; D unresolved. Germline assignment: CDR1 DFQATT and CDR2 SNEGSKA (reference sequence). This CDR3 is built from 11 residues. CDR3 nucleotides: TGCCGCCCGACCACGGCGGATACGCAGTATTTT. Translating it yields CRPTTADTQYF.

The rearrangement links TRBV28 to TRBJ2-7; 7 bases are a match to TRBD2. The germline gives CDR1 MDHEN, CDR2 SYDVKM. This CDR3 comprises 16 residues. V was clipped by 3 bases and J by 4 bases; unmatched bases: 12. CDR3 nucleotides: TGTGCCAGCAGTTTCTCTCTCGGGCGGGAGCGGTACGAGCAGTACTTC. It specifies CASSFSLGRERYEQYF.

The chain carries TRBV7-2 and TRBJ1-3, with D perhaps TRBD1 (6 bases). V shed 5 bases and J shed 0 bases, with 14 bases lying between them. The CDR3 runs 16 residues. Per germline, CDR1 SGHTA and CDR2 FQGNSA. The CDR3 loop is CASSPTGTSSGNTIYF. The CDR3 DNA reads TGTGCCAGCAGCCCCACAGGGACAAGCTCTGGAAACACCATATATTTT.

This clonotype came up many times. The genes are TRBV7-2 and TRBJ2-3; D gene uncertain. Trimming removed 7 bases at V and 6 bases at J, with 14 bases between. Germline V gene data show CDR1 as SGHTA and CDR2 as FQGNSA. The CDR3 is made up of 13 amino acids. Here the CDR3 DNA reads TGTGCCAGCATGCAAGTAGGGCCCGATACGCAGTATTTT. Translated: CASMQVGPDTQYF.

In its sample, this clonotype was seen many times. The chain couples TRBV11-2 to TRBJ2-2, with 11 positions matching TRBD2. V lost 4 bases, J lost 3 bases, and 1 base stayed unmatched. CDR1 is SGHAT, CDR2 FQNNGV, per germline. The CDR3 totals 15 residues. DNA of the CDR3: TGTGCCAGCAGCTCACTAGCGGGAGACACCGGGGAGCTGTTTTTT. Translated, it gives CASSSLAGDTGELFF.

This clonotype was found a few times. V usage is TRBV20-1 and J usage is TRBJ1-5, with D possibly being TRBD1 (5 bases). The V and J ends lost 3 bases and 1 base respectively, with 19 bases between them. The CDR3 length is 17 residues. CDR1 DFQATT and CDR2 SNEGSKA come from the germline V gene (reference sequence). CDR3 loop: CSASYGGTGLSNQPQHF. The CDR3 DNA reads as TGCAGTGCTAGTTACGGAGGGACGGGCTTGAGCAATCAGCCCCAGCATTTT.

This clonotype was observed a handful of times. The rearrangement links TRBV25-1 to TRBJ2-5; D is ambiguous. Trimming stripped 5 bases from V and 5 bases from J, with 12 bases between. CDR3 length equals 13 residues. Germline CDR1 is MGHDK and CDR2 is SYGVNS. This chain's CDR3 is CASSWGIEETQYF. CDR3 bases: TGTGCCAGCAGTTGGGGAATCGAGGAGACCCAGTACTTC.

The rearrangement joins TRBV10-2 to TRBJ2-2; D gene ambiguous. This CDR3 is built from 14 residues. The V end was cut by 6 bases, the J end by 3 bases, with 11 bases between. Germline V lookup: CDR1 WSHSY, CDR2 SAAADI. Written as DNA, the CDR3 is TGCGCCAGCAGACCTTCGGTCGACACCGGGGAGCTGTTTTTT. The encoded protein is CASRPSVDTGELFF.

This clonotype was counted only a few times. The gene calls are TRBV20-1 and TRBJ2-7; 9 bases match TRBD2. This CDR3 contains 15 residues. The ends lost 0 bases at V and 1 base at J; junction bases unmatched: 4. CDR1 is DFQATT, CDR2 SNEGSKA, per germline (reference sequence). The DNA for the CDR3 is TGCAGTGCTAGAGAAGTAGCGGGAGTATCCTACGAGCAGTACTTC. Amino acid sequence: CSAREVAGVSYEQYF.